The rows below give T cell receptor beta chains drawn from one sample of a study of cytomegalovirus exposure and HLA in healthy donors. TCRdb keeps only in-frame clones here, not all; method: immunoSEQ multiplex PCR. The sample carries some 130,000 clones, about two thirds recorded once. Sequenced material: PBMCs. Receptors originate from a woman aged 60 to 75 in good health and CMV-seropositive. Both conserved end residues are part of each CDR3. Some rows mark clone size as missing; the rest say once, few, many or name a class of expanded clone.

V	J	size	CDR3
TRBV4-2	TRBJ1-2	.	CASSQWDTGGYTF
TRBV7-9	TRBJ1-6	.	CASSFVDRERDSPLHF
TRBV6-4	TRBJ1-2	once	CASSDRTGGTYGYTF
TRBV5-1	TRBJ1-5	.	CASSPEGQGHQPQHF
TRBV9	TRBJ2-7	.	CASGGEAVSYEQYF
TRBV7-8	.	few	CASSLGGRDYEQYF
TRBV7-8	TRBJ2-3	few	CASSPPGGTSTDTQYF
TRBV29-1	TRBJ2-3	.	CSVVRDRGTDTQYF
TRBV19	TRBJ2-7	few	CASSGTGGYEQYF
TRBV6-1	TRBJ1-2	.	CASSEAYRTFYGYTF
TRBV6-6	TRBJ2-5	.	CASSLRRGQQETQYF
TRBV15	TRBJ1-4	.	CATSRAYNEKLFF
TRBV5-4	TRBJ2-6	.	CASSPQGGNVLTF
TRBV11-1	TRBJ2-5	.	CASRHPGTGGETQYF
TRBV11-2	TRBJ1-5	.	CASSFGQANQPQHF
TRBV29-1	TRBJ1-2	.	CSVPGADGYTF
TRBV5-1	TRBJ2-4	.	CASSDVRTGILDIQYF
TRBV7-9	TRBJ1-1	once	CASSFGTANTEAFF
TRBV2	TRBJ2-1	.	CASPLGTGAGDEQFF
TRBV29-1	TRBJ2-7	once	CSVGGLLTYEQYF
TRBV7-2	TRBJ2-7	.	CASSLVGEAAYEQYF
TRBV19	TRBJ1-5	.	CASSIGTGISQPQHF
TRBV4-2	TRBJ1-1	.	CASSQPTGSMNTEAFF
TRBV11-2	TRBJ2-2	.	CASSAGVAGELFF
TRBV18	TRBJ1-1	.	CASSPRTGNTEAFF
TRBV7-7	TRBJ2-1	.	CASSLTSGGANEQFF
TRBV7-3	TRBJ2-7	.	CASSLIGGTAPYEQYF
TRBV6-5	TRBJ1-1	.	CASSYVFLGQVEAFF
TRBV5-1	TRBJ1-2	.	CASSLAGGRVEGYTF
TRBV10-2	TRBJ1-3	once	CASSRRTPSSGNTIYF
TRBV14	TRBJ2-2	.	CASSQVVQAGTGELFF
TRBV6-1	TRBJ2-1	.	CASSEGTSGRDEQFF
TRBV7-7	TRBJ2-7	few	CASSLGTSGGYEQYF
TRBV10-2	TRBJ2-4	.	CASSELPGLAGGPAKNIQYF
TRBV9	TRBJ1-1	.	CASAGQMNTEAFF
TRBV4-1	TRBJ2-2	.	CASSPGLTTNTGELFF
TRBV2	TRBJ2-5	.	CASSAGVETQYF
TRBV11-3	TRBJ2-2	.	CASSSSGGTGTGELFF
TRBV7-9	TRBJ2-7	few	CASTTGTGKGYEQYF
TRBV6-5	TRBJ1-2	.	CASSGQATNYGYTF
TRBV10-3	TRBJ2-2	few	CAIGGASNTGELFF
TRBV2	TRBJ2-2	.	CASGSGGNTGELFF
TRBV5-1	TRBJ1-1	.	CASSLSGSPEAFF
TRBV10-3	TRBJ1-3	few	CAISGQGATGNTIYF
TRBV5-1	TRBJ1-5	.	CASSLDGGGTGFF
TRBV5-1	TRBJ2-5	.	CASSSGTVGYQETQYF
TRBV5-4	TRBJ2-3	few	CASSFGTRDTQYF
TRBV19	TRBJ1-1	.	CASSMLDRGRTEAFF
TRBV7-2	TRBJ2-7	.	CASSLGGGPSEQYF
TRBV9	TRBJ2-7	few	CASSVFYQEDEQYF
TRBV6-1	TRBJ1-2	few	CASSEWGRVDHGYTF
TRBV27	TRBJ1-2	.	CASSLNRGSYGYTF
TRBV18	TRBJ2-7	.	CASSRTGFYEQYF
TRBV11-2	TRBJ1-5	.	CASSLDLVMGDREYQPQHF
TRBV9	TRBJ1-2	few	CASSVDRGGGVGYTF